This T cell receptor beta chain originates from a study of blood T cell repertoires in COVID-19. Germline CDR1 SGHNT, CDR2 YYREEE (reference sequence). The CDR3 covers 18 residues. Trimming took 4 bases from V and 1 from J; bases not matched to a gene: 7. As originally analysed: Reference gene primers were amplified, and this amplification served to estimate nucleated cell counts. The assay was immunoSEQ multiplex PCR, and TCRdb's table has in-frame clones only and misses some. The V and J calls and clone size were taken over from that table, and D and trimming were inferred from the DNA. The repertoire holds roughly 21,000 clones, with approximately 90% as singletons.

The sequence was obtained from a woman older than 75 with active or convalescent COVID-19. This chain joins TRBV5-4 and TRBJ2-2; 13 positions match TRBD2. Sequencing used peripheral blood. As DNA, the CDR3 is TGTGCCAGCAGCCCCAGGACTAGCGGGGGCCAGAACACCGGGGAGCTGTTTTTT. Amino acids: CASSPRTSGGQNTGELFF.